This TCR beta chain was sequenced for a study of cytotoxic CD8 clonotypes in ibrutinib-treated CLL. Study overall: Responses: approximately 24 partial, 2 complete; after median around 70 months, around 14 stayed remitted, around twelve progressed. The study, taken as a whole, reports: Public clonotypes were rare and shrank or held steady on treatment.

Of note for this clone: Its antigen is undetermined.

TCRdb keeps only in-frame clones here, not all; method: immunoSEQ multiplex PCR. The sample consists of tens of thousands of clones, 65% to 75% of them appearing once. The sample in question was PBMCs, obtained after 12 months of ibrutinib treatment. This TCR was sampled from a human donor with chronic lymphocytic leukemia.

The CDR3, as DNA: TGTGCCAGCAGGGCCGACAGGGGGCGCGCCGGGGAGCTGTTTTTT. Encoded protein: CASRADRGRAGELFF. The chain has TRBV2 and TRBJ2-2, with 10 bases that match TRBD1. The CDR3 contains 15 residues. V was clipped by 6 bases and J by 6 bases; unmatched bases: 7. Germline V gives CDR1 SNHLY, CDR2 FYNNEI.